Presented here are 6 T cell receptor beta chains from one specimen sequenced in a study of blood T cell repertoires in COVID-19. The assay was immunoSEQ multiplex PCR, and TCRdb's table has in-frame clones only and misses some. Seen here are fewer than 75,000 clones, 70% to 90% observed once, and the top ten hold over 3%. Sequencing was performed on peripheral blood. The receptors stem from a man in his 70s with acute or convalescent COVID-19.

The rearrangement links TRBV5-8 to TRBJ2-7; no firm D call. CDR1 is SGHTS and CDR2 is YDEGEE in the germline V gene. CDR3 size: 13 residues. V lost 4 bases and J 1 base, leaving 9 bases between the germline ends. The CDR3 nucleotides read TGTGCCAGCAGCCGGAGATCATCCTACGAGCAGTACTTC. This encodes CASSRRSSYEQYF.

The chain uses TRBV9 and TRBJ2-7, with no clear D. V was shortened by 5 bases and J by 3 bases, with 15 bases between the two germline ends. CDR1 SGDLS and CDR2 YYNGEE come from the germline V gene. The CDR3 extends over 14 amino acids. Written as DNA, the CDR3 is TGTGCCAGCAGTCCAAGCGTAGAGTTCTACGAGCAGTACTTC. Amino acid sequence: CASSPSVEFYEQYF.

The chain has TRBV7-9 and TRBJ1-2; weak D call: TRBD1 (6 bases). The CDR3 has 17 residues. V was cut by 4 bases and J by 1 base, with 19 bases left in between. Germline V lookup: CDR1 SEHNR, CDR2 FQNEAQ (reference sequence). Here the CDR3 DNA reads TGTGCCAGCAGCTCAGGGATAATAGGGACATTTAACTATGGCTACACCTTC. Translated: CASSSGIIGTFNYGYTF.

This chain joins TRBV6-2 or TRBV6-3 and TRBJ2-7; tentative D call: TRBD1 (6 bases). Trimming left V 2 bases short and J 6 bases short, with 17 bases between. This CDR3 is built from 15 residues. Germline-derived CDR1 and CDR2 are MNHEY and SVGEGT. Here the CDR3 reads CASSYRPTGSLEQYF. DNA for the CDR3: TGTGCCAGCAGTTACCGACCGACAGGATCGCTCGAGCAGTACTTC.

This clone showed up just a few times. The rearrangement uses TRBV20-1 and TRBJ1-1, with a possible D match to TRBD1 (5 bases). The germline V gene encodes CDR1 DFQATT and CDR2 SNEGSKA (reference sequence). V lost 5 bases to trimming and J lost 7 bases, with 11 bases between them. The CDR3 sequence is 11 residues long. The CDR3 spells CSAYDRREAFF. In nucleotides, the CDR3 is TGCAGTGCTTATGACAGACGTGAAGCTTTCTTT.

This chain uses TRBV6-5 with TRBJ1-2; D possibly corresponds to TRBD1 (6 bases). Trimming cost V 6 bases and J 2 bases, with 16 bases left between them. This CDR3 comprises 15 residues. The germline V gene encodes CDR1 MNHEY and CDR2 SVGAGI. CDR3 bases: TGTGCCAGCAGAAACCCCAGCGGGACAAACTATGGCTACACCTTC. It codes for CASRNPSGTNYGYTF.